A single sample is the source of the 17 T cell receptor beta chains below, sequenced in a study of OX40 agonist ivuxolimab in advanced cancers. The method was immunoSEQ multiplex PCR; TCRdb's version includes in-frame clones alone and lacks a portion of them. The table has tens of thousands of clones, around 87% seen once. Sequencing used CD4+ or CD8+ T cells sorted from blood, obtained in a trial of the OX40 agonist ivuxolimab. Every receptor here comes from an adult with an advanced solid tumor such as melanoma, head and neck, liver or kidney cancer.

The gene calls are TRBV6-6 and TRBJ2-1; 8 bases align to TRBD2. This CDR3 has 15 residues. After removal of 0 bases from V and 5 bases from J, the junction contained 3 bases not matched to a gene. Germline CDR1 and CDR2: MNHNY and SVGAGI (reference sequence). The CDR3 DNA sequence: TGTGCCAGCAGTTACTCACTAGCGGTAGACAATGAGCAGTTCTTC. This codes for CASSYSLAVDNEQFF.

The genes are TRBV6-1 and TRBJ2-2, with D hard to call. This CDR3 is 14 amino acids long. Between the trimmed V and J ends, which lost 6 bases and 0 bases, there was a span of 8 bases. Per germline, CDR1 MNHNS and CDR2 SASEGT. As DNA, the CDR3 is TGTGCCAGCAGACACACCACGAACACCGGGGAGCTGTTTTTT. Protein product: CASRHTTNTGELFF.

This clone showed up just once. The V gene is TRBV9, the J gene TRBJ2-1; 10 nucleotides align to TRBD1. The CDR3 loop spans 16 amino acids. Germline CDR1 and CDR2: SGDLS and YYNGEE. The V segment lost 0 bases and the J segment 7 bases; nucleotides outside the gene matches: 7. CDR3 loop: CASSVGGQGYGNEQFF. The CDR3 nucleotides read TGTGCCAGCAGCGTAGGGGGACAGGGGTATGGGAATGAGCAGTTCTTC.

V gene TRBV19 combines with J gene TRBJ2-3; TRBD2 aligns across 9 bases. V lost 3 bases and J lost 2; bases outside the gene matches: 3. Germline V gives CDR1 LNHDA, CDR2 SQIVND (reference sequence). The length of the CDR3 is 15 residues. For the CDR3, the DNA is TGTGCCAGTAGTATTGCTAGCGGGGACACAGATACGCAGTATTTT. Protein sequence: CASSIASGDTDTQYF.

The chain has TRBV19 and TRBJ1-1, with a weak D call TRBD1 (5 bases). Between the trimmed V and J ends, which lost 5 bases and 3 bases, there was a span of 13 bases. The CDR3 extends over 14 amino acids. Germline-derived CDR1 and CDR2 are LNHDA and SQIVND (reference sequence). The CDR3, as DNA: TGTGCCAGTAGTGCCCGAGGGGAGGACACTGAAGCTTTCTTT. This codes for CASSARGEDTEAFF.

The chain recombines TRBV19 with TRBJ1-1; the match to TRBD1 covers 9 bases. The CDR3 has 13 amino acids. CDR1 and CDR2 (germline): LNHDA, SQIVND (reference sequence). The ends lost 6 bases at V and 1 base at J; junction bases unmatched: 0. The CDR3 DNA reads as TGTGCCAGTAGGGACAGGGGGAACACTGAAGCTTTCTTT. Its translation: CASRDRGNTEAFF.

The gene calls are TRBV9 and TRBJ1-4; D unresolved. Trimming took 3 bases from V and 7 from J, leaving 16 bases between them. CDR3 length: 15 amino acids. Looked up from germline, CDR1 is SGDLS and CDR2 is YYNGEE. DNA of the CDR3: TGTGCCAGCAGCGAAGTCGCCAATTGGGGTGAAAAACTGTTTTTT. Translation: CASSEVANWGEKLFF.

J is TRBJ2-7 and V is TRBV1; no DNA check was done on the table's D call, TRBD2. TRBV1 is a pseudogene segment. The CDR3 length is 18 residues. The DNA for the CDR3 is TGCACCAGCACCCAAAAGGGATTCTCTCGGCGGAGGGCTTACGAGCAGTACTTC. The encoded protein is CTSTQKGFSRRRAYEQYF.

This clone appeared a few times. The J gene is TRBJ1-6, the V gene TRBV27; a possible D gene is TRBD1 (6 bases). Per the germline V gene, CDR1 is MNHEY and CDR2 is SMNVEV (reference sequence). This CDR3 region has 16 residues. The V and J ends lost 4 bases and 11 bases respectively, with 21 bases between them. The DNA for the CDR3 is TGTGCCAGCAGTTACACCCCAGGGCCAGGGGCGACACCCCTCCACTTT. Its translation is CASSYTPGPGATPLHF.

Here the CDR3 DNA reads TGTGCCAGCTCAGGACAGGGTTCGGCGCAGGCTGAGACCCAGTACTTC. The encoded protein is CASSGQGSAQAETQYF. V and J are TRBV18 and TRBJ2-5, with 8 nucleotides matching TRBD1. The CDR3 runs 16 residues. Germline V gene sequence: CDR1 KGHSH, CDR2 LQKENI. Trimming at V came to 5 bases and at J to 5 bases, leaving 13 bases not matched to a gene.

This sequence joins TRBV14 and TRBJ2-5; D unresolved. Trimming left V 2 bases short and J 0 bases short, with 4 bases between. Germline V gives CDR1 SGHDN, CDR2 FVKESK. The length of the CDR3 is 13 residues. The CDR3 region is CASSQRHQETQYF. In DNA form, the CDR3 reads TGTGCCAGCAGCCAAAGACACCAAGAGACCCAGTACTTC.

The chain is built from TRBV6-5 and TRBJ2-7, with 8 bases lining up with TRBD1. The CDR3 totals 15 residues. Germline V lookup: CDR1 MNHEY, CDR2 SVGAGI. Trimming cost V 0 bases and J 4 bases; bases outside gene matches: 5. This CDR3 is CASSYSLTGGYEQYF. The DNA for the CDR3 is TGTGCCAGCAGTTACTCCCTTACAGGGGGGTACGAGCAGTACTTC.

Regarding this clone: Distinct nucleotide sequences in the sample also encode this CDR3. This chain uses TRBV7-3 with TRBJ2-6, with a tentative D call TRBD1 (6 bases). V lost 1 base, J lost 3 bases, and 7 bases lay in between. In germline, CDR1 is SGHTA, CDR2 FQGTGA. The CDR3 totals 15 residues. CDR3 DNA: TGTGCCAGCAGCTTAAGGGGGCGTGGGGCCAACGTCCTGACTTTC. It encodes CASSLRGRGANVLTF.

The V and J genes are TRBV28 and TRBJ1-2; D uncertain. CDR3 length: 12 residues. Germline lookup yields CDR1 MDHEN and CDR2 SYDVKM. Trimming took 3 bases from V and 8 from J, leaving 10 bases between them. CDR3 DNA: TGTGCCAGCAGTTTTGGACCCAAGGGCTACACCTTC. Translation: CASSFGPKGYTF.

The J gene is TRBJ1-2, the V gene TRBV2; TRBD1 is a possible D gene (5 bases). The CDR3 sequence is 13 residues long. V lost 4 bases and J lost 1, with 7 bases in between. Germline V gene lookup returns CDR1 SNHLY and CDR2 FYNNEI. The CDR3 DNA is TGTGCCAGCAGTGGGGGCTTTAACTATGGCTACACCTTC. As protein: CASSGGFNYGYTF.

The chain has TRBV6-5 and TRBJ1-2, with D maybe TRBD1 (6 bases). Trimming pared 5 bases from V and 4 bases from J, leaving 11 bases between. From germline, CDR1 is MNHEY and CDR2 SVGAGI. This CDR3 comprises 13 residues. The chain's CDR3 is CASSPGDIYGYTF. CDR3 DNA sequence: TGTGCCAGCAGTCCAGGGGATATCTATGGCTACACCTTC.

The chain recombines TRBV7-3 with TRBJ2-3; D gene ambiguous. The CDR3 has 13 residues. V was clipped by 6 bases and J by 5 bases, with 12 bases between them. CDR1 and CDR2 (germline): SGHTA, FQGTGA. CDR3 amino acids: CASSGKGGDTQYF. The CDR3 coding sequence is TGTGCCAGCAGTGGGAAAGGTGGAGATACGCAGTATTTT.